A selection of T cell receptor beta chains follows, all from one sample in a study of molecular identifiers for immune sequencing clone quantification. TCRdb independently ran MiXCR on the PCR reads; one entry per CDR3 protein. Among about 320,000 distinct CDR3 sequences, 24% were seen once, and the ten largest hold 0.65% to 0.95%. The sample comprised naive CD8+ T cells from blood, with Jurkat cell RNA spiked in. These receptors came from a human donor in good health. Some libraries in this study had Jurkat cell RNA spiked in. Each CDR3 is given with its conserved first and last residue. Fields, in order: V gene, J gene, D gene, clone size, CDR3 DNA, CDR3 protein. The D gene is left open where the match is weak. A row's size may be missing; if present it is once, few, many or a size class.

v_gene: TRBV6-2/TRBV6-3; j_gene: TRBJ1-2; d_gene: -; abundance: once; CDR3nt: TGTGCCAGCAGTTACCTGGACCGACCTAACTATGGCTACACCTTC; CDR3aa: CASSYLDRPNYGYTF
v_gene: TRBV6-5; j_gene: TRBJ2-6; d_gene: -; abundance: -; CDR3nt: TGTGCCAGCGGTTATTCCTCTGGGGCCAACGTCCTGACTTTC; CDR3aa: CASGYSSGANVLTF
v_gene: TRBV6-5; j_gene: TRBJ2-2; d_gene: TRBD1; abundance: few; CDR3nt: TGTGCCAGCAACTCGCCGGGACAGGGGTCTTCCGGGGAGCTGTTTTTT; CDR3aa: CASNSPGQGSSGELFF
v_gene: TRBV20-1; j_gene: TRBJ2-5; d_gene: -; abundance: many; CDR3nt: TGCAGTGCTACCCCCCCACAGCGGCAAGAGACCCAGTACTTC; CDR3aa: CSATPPQRQETQYF
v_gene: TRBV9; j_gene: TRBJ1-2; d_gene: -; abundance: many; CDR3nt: TGTGCCAGCACCGGCAGTTCATATGGCTACACCTTC; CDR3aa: CASTGSSYGYTF
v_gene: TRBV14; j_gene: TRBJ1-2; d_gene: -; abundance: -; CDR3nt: TGTGCCAGCAGCCTCCGGGTTACCTATGGCTACACCTTC; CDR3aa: CASSLRVTYGYTF
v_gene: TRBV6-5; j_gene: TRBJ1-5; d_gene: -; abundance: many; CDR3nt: TGTGCCAGCAGTTACGACGCCCGGGGGCAGCCCCAGCATTTT; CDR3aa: CASSYDARGQPQHF
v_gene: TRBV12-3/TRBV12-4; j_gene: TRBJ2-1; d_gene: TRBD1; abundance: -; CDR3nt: TGTGCCAGCAGTCGGGACAGTACAACTAGCTCCTACAATGAGCAGTTCTTC; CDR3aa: CASSRDSTTSSYNEQFF
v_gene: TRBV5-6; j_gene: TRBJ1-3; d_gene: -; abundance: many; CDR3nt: TGTGCCAGCAGCTTGGTAGAATACTCGTTTGGAAACACCATATATTTT; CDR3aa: CASSLVEYSFGNTIYF
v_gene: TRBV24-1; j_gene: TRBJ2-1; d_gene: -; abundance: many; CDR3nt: TGTGCCACCGCCGGGGCCCAAGGGCAGTTCTTC; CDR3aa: CATAGAQGQFF
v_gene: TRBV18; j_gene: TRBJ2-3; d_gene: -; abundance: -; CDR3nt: TGTGCCAGCTCACCAAACTCAAAAGATATGCAGTATTTT; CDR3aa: CASSPNSKDMQYF
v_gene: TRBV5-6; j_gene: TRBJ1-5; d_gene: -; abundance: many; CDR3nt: TGTGCCAGCAGCTTAAACAGGGTTGGCAATCAGCCCCAGCATTTT; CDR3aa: CASSLNRVGNQPQHF
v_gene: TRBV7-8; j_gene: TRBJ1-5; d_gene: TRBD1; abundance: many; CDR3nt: TGTGCCAGCAGCTTGGGACAGGACGACAATCAGCCCCAGCATTTT; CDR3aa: CASSLGQDDNQPQHF
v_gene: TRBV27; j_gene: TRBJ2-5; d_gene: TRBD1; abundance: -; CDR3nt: TGTGCCAGCAGTTCCGCACAGGGGGAGGAGACCCAGTACTTC; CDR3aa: CASSSAQGEETQYF
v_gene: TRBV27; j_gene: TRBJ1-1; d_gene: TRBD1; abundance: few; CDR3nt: TGTGCCAGCAGTAGTAGGACGGGACAGGGGGCGAGGAGCACTGAAGCTTTCTTT; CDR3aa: CASSSRTGQGARSTEAFF
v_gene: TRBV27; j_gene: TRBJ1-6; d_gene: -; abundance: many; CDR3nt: TGTGCCAGCAGTTTATCCAGAACACATCCCCTCCACTTT; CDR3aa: CASSLSRTHPLHF
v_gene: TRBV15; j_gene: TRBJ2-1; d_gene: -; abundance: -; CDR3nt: TGTGCCACCAACAGAGAACGACAGAACTCCTACAATGAGCAGTTCTTC; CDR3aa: CATNRERQNSYNEQFF
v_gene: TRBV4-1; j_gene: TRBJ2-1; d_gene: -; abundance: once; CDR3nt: TGCGCCAGCAGCCAAGAGTTTGATCGGGGCAGGAGTTACAATGAGCAGTTCTTC; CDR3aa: CASSQEFDRGRSYNEQFF
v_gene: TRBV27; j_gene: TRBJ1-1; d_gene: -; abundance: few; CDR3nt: TGTGCCAGCAGCCCCCTTTCCCCGACAGGGAACACTGAAGCTTTCTTT; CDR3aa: CASSPLSPTGNTEAFF
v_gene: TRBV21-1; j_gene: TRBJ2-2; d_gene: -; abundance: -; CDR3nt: TGTGCCAGCCCTGTCCTTTCCGGGGAGCTGTTTTTT; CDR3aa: CASPVLSGELFF
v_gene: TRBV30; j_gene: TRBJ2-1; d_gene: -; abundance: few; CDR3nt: TGTGCCTGGACCGGGGACAATGAGCAGTTCTTC; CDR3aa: CAWTGDNEQFF
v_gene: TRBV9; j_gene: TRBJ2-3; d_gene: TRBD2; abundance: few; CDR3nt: TGTGCCAGCAGCCCCCGGACTAGCGGGAGGTTGGCTGGTAACACAGATACGCAGTATTTT; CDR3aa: CASSPRTSGRLAGNTDTQYF
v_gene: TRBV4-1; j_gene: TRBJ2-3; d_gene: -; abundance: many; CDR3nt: TGCGCCAGCAGCCGAGCTCCAGCGGAGACAGATACGCAGTATTTT; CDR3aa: CASSRAPAETDTQYF
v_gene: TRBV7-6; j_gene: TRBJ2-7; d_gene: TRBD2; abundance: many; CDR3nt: TGTGCCAGCAGCTGGGGACTAGCGGGGGCCTACGAGCAGTACTTC; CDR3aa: CASSWGLAGAYEQYF
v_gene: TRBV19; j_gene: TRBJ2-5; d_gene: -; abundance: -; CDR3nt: TGTGCCAGTAGTAGTACAGGGTACGAGACCCAGTACTTC; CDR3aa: CASSSTGYETQYF
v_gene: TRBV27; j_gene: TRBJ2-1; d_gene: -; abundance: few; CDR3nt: TGTGCCAGCAGTTTATCCCGGAGCCCGCCCAACGATGAGCAGTTCTTC; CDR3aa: CASSLSRSPPNDEQFF
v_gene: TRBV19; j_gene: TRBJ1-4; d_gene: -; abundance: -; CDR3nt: TGTGCCAGTAGTATCGGAGTGGACAGCTCTAATGAAAAACTGTTTTTT; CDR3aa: CASSIGVDSSNEKLFF
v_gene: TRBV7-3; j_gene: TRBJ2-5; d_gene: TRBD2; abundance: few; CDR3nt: TGTGCCAGCAGCTTAATGTATCTAGCGGGATCGAAAGAGACCCAGTACTTC; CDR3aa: CASSLMYLAGSKETQYF
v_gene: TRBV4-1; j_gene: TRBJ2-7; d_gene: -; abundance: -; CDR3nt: TGCGCCAGCAGCCAAGAGGCTAGCGAGTACGAGCAGTACTTC; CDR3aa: CASSQEASEYEQYF
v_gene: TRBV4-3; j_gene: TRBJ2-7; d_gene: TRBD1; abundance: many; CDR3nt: TGCGCCAGCAGCCAAGATAGGACAGGGGTCGAGCAGTACTTC; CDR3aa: CASSQDRTGVEQYF
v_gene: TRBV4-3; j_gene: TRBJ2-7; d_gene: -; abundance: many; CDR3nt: TGCGCCAGCAGCCAAGGCCGGGGCTCTTACGAGCAGTACTTC; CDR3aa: CASSQGRGSYEQYF
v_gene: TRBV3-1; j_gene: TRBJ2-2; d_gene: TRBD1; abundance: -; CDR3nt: TGTGCCAGCAGTCTGGACAGGGGGCTAAGGACCGGGGAGCTGTTTTTT; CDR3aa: CASSLDRGLRTGELFF
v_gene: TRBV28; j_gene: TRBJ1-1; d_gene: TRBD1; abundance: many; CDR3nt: TGTGCCATCAAACCGAGGACAGGGCTCATGAACACTGAAGCTTTCTTT; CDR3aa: CAIKPRTGLMNTEAFF
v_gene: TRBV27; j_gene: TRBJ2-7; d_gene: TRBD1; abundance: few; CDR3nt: TGTGCCAGCAGTTACCGGGACAGGACCTCCGAGCAGTACTTC; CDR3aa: CASSYRDRTSEQYF
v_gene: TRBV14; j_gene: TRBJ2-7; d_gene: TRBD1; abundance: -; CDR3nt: TGTGCCAGCAGCCAGTCAGGGCAGGGGGCTATGTACGAGCAGTACTTC; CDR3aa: CASSQSGQGAMYEQYF
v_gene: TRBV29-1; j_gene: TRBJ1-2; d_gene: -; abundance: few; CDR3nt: TGCAGCGTTGAACCCCCGCGAGGGCTGGCCTATGGCTACACCTTC; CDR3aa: CSVEPPRGLAYGYTF
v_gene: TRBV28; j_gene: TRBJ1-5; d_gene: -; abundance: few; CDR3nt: TGTGCCAGCAGTCTACCTAACGGGACTGACCTTTGGCCCCAGCATTTT; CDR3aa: CASSLPNGTDLWPQHF
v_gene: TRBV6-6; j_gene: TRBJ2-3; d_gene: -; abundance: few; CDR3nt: TGTGCCAGCAGTTACACGAGCACAGATGCGCAGTATTTT; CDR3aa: CASSYTSTDAQYF
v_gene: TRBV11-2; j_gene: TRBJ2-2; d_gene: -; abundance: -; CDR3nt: TGTGCCAGCAGCTTACTCCAACAGGGATGGACCGGGGAGCTGTTTTTT; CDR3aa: CASSLLQQGWTGELFF
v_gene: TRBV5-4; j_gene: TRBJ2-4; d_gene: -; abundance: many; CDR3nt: TGTGCCAGTCAACTAGCCAAAAACATTCAGTACTTC; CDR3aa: CASQLAKNIQYF
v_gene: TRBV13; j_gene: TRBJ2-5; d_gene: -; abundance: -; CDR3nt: TGTGCCAGCAGCTTTGGTGGGGGCAAGCAGGAGACCCAGTACTTC; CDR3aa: CASSFGGGKQETQYF
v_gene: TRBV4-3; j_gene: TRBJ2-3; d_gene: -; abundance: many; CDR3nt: TGCGCCAGCAGCCAAGATCGGCTAGTGAGCACAGATACGCAGTATTTT; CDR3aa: CASSQDRLVSTDTQYF
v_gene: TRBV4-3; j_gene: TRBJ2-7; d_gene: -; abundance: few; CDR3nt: TGCGCCAGCAGCCAAGATCAGTGGACGGAACTAGAAGGATTCCGGTCCTACGAGCAGTACTTC; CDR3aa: CASSQDQWTELEGFRSYEQYF
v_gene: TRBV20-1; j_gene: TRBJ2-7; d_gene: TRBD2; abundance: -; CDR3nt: TGCAGTGCTAGAGATGGTGGTAGCGGGACCTACGAGCAGTACTTC; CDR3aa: CSARDGGSGTYEQYF
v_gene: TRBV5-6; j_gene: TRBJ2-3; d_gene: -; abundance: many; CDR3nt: TGTGCCAGCAGCTACGTCCCAGATACGCAGTATTTT; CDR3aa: CASSYVPDTQYF
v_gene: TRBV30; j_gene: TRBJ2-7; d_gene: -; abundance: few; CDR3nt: TGTGCCTGGAGTGGGGCGGGGGCGAAGCACTTC; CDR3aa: CAWSGAGAKHF
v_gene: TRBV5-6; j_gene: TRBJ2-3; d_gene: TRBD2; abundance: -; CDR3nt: TGTGCCAGCAGCCCGGGGCTAGCGGGAGGGACTACGGATACGCAGTATTTT; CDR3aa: CASSPGLAGGTTDTQYF
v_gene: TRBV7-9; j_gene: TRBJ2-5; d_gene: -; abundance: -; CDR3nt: TGTGCCAGCAGCCAGGGACCGAACCAAGAGACCCAGTACTTC; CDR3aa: CASSQGPNQETQYF
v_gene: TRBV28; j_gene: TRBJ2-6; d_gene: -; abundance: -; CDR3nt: TGTGCCAGCAGCAAAAGCGTTAACCTCAACGTCCTGACTTTC; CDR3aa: CASSKSVNLNVLTF
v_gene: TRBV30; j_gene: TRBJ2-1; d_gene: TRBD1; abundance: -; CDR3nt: TGTGCCTGGAGTGCGCGGACAGGTTACAATGAGCAGTTCTTC; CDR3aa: CAWSARTGYNEQFF
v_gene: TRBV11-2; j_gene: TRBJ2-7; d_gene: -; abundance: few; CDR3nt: TGTGCCATCAAGGTACCGGGTCACTACGAGCAGTACTTC; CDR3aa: CAIKVPGHYEQYF
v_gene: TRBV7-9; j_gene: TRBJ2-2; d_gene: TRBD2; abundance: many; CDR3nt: TGTGCCAGCAGCTTACCTAGCGGGAGCCTCGCGAACACCGGGGAGCTGTTTTTT; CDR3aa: CASSLPSGSLANTGELFF
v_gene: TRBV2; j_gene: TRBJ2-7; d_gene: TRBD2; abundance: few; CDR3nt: TGTGCCAGCAGAAAGACTAGCGGGACCCCGGAGCAGTACTTC; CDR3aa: CASRKTSGTPEQYF
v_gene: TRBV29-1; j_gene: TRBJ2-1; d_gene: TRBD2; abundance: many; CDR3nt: TGCAGCGTTGGGACTAGCGGGGGGGCCTACGATCTGTTCTTC; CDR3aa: CSVGTSGGAYDLFF
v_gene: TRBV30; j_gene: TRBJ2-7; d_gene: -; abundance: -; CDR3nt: TGTGCCTGGAGTGGGGTCTACGCGCAGTACTTC; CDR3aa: CAWSGVYAQYF
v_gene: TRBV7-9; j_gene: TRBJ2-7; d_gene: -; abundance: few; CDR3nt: TGTGCCAGCAGCTTAGTCGGGCCTGAGCAGTACTTC; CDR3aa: CASSLVGPEQYF
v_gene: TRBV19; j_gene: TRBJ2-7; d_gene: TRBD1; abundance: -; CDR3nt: TGTGCCAGCAGCCGCGGACAGGGGGCCTTGTACGAGCAGTACTTC; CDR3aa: CASSRGQGALYEQYF
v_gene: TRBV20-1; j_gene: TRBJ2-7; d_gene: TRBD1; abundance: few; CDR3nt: TGCAGTGCTCAAGGAATAGAGGGGGCCCTCTACGAGCAGTACTTC; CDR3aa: CSAQGIEGALYEQYF
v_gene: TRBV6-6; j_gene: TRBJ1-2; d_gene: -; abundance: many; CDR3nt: TGTGCCAGCAGGAGACAGGACTACTATGGCTACACCTTC; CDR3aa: CASRRQDYYGYTF
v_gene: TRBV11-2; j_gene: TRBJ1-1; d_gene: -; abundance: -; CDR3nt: TGTGCCAGCCTATCGGGGGGGACTGAAGCTTTCTTT; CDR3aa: CASLSGGTEAFF